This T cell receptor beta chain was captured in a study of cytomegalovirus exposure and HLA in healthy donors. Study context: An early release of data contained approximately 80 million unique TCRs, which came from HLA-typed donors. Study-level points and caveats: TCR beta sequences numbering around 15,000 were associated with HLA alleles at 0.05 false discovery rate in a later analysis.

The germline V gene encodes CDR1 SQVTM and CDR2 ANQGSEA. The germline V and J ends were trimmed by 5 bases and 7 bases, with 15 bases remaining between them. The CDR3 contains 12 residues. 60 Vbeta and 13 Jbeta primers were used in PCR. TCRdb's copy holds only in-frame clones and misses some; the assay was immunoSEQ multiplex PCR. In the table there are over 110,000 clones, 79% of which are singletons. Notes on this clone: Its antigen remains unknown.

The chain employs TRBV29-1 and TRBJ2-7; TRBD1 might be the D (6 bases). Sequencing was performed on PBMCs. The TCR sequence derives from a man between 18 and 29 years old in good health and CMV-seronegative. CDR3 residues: CSVRLTGSEQYF. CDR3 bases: TGCAGCGTTCGTTTAACAGGGTCAGAGCAGTACTTC.